Each of the 16 T cell receptor beta chains below was sequenced from the same sample in a study of blood T cell repertoires in COVID-19. Measured with immunoSEQ multiplex PCR; TCRdb has only the in-frame clones, and not every one. The table has some 180,000 clones, 70% to 90% seen once. Sequencing was performed on peripheral blood. Receptors were obtained from a man in his 60s with active or convalescent COVID-19.

This clone has only one observation. The chain links TRBV5-4 to TRBJ2-1; 7 nucleotides align to TRBD2. This CDR3 region has 16 residues. Germline loops: CDR1 SGHNT, CDR2 YYREEE (reference sequence). V shed 2 bases and J 9 bases; nucleotides not matched to a gene: 14. The DNA for the CDR3 is TGTGCCAGCAGCTTAGCCGGGGGGACCCTAGGCGGTGAGCAGTTCTTC. Translating gives CASSLAGGTLGGEQFF.

This clone was observed a handful of times. The chain is built from TRBV14 and TRBJ2-1; 7 nucleotides match TRBD2. The V segment lost 2 bases and the J segment 14 bases; nucleotides outside the gene matches: 12. The CDR3 length is 14 residues. In germline, CDR1 is SGHDN, CDR2 FVKESK. The CDR3 protein is CASSQSPGGVQEFF. CDR3 nucleotide sequence: TGTGCCAGCAGCCAAAGCCCGGGGGGAGTGCAGGAGTTCTTC.

This clone was seen only a few times. The chain couples TRBV5-1 to TRBJ1-1; no clear D gene. Germline CDR1 is SGHRS and CDR2 is YFSETQ. CDR3 length equals 14 residues. The V end lost 7 bases, the J end lost 6 bases, and 19 bases lay between the germline ends. The CDR3 sequence is CASPVMRIYPEAFF. The CDR3 DNA sequence: TGCGCCAGCCCCGTAATGAGGATCTACCCTGAAGCTTTCTTT.

The J gene is TRBJ1-1, the V gene TRBV2, with TRBD1 identical over 7 bases. The CDR3 covers 13 residues. Germline CDR1 reads SNHLY; CDR2 reads FYNNEI. V was pared by 6 bases and J by 3 bases, with 4 bases of the junction left unmatched. CDR3 amino acids: CASRDTGDTEAFF. DNA for the CDR3: TGTGCCAGCAGGGACACAGGGGACACTGAAGCTTTCTTT. Full variable domain (rest looked up from reference TRBV2 and TRBJ1-1): EPEVTQTPSHQVTQMGQEVILRCVPISNHLYFYWYRQILGQKVEFLVSFYNNEISEKSEIFDDQFSVERPDGSNFTLKIRSTKLEDSAMYFCASRDTGDTEAFFGQGTRLTVV.

The V call is TRBV18, the J call TRBJ1-4; tentatively, D is TRBD1 (5 bases). Germline CDR1 is KGHSH and CDR2 is LQKENI. With 3 bases removed from V and 3 bases from J, the gap between germline ends came to 20 bases. This CDR3 has 18 amino acids. The CDR3 sequence is CASSPQGGAGVSNEKLFF. The CDR3 DNA reads TGTGCCAGCTCACCCCAGGGAGGAGCGGGAGTTTCTAATGAAAAACTGTTTTTT.

The rearrangement joins TRBV5-1 to TRBJ2-1; 7 bases map to TRBD1. Germline lookup yields CDR1 SGHRS and CDR2 YFSETQ. V lost 4 bases to trimming and J lost 3 bases; unmatched junction nucleotides: 7. This CDR3 contains 15 residues. This chain's CDR3 is CASSPSGQFYNEQFF. Here the CDR3 DNA reads TGCGCCAGCAGCCCCTCGGGACAGTTCTACAATGAGCAGTTCTTC.

The chain recombines TRBV6-5 with TRBJ2-3; 10 bases are a match to TRBD2. The CDR3 sequence is 15 residues long. Per germline, CDR1 MNHEY and CDR2 SVGAGI. V dropped 6 bases and J dropped 5; count of bases not matched to a gene: 8. In DNA form, the CDR3 reads TGTGCCAGCAGGAGAGGGGCTAGCGGGGGAGATACGCAGTATTTT. Protein sequence: CASRRGASGGDTQYF.

The V call is TRBV11-2, the J call TRBJ2-1; the D gene is possibly TRBD1 (6 bases). Trimming cost V 1 base and J 0 bases, with 16 bases left between them. Germline values: CDR1 SGHAT, CDR2 FQNNGV. There are 18 residues in the CDR3. The CDR3 sequence is CASSLGWGQGSSYNEQFF. CDR3 bases: TGTGCCAGCAGCTTAGGATGGGGGCAGGGTAGCTCCTACAATGAGCAGTTCTTC.

The V gene is TRBV18, the J gene TRBJ1-1, with TRBD1 matching 9 bases. After removal of 5 bases from V and 7 bases from J, the junction contained 8 bases not matched to a gene. The CDR3 is 14 residues long. Germline V lookup: CDR1 KGHSH, CDR2 LQKENI. The CDR3 spells CASSSTGGEVEAFF. The CDR3 region has the DNA TGTGCCAGCTCATCGACAGGGGGAGAGGTTGAAGCTTTCTTT.

This chain uses TRBV15 with TRBJ1-2; perhaps TRBD1 as D (6 bases). The length of the CDR3 is 15 residues. Trimming removed 2 bases at V and 8 bases at J, with 18 bases between. Germline V gene lookup returns CDR1 LNHNV and CDR2 YYDKDF (reference sequence). This CDR3 is CATSRPQGDNGGYTF. CDR3 in DNA: TGTGCCACCAGCAGACCCCAAGGGGACAATGGAGGCTACACCTTC.

The rearrangement links TRBV12-3 or TRBV12-4 to TRBJ2-7, with D tentatively TRBD1 (6 bases). The CDR3 spans 13 residues. Trimming stripped 0 bases from V and 3 bases from J, with 6 bases between. CDR3 in amino acids: CASSLADSYEQYF. The CDR3 DNA reads as TGTGCCAGCAGTTTAGCGGACAGCTACGAGCAGTACTTC.

The chain carries TRBV14 and TRBJ1-3, with D possibly matching TRBD1 (6 bases). The CDR3 extends over 14 amino acids. Trimming took 4 bases from V and 3 from J, leaving 10 bases between them. Germline loops: CDR1 SGHDN, CDR2 FVKESK. The CDR3 DNA reads as TGTGCCAGCAGCCGGCAGGGGTATGGAAACACCATATATTTT. Amino acid sequence: CASSRQGYGNTIYF.

The chain recombines TRBV6-5 with TRBJ2-1, with D unclear. Trimming took off 6 bases at V and 7 bases at J, with 10 bases between the two ends. The CDR3 runs to 12 residues. Germline V gives CDR1 MNHEY, CDR2 SVGAGI. CDR3: CASRADINEQFF. The CDR3 DNA reads as TGTGCCAGCAGAGCTGACATAAATGAGCAGTTCTTC.

This chain uses TRBV27 with TRBJ1-5; D call uncertain. This CDR3 has 15 residues. In germline, CDR1 is MNHEY, CDR2 SMNVEV (reference sequence). V lost 4 bases and J lost 5, with 15 bases in between. The CDR3 DNA follows: TGTGCCAGCAGTTCATTGGCGGGGAGGGATCAGCCCCAGCATTTT. Protein product: CASSSLAGRDQPQHF.

The chain's CDR3 is CASSTGTTNTGELFF. The CDR3 DNA is TGTGCCAGCAGCACCGGGACTACGAACACCGGGGAGCTGTTTTTT. The chain is built from TRBV6-1 and TRBJ2-2; 7 positions match TRBD2. V trimming: 6 bases; J trimming: 0 bases; junction bases outside the gene matches: 4. The CDR3 totals 15 residues. Germline values: CDR1 MNHNS, CDR2 SASEGT.

The V gene is TRBV27, the J gene TRBJ1-6, with 7 bases aligning to TRBD1. The J segment lost 9 bases and the V segment lost 6 bases, leaving 5 bases of the junction unmatched. The CDR3 is made up of 13 amino acids. Germline values: CDR1 MNHEY, CDR2 SMNVEV (reference sequence). The CDR3 sequence: CASRWTGSSPLHF. Here the CDR3 DNA reads TGTGCCAGCAGGTGGACAGGTAGTTCACCCCTCCACTTT.